This T cell receptor beta chain was sequenced in a study of cytomegalovirus exposure and HLA in healthy donors. General study results and limits: TCR clusters originating in the first cohort tended to co-occur in the roughly 120 validation repertoires, according to a later analysis.

This CDR3 spans 16 amino acids. In germline, CDR1 is LNHDA, CDR2 SQIVND (reference sequence). V was trimmed by 4 bases and J by 4 bases, leaving 18 bases between them. Only in-frame clones appear in the TCRdb table, and some are missing; sequencing was by immunoSEQ multiplex PCR. The sample consists of about 140,000 clones, approximately 87% of them appearing once. Of note for this clone: Its antigen remains unidentified.

The chain recombines TRBV19 with TRBJ2-3; D possibly corresponds to TRBD1 (6 bases). Specimen: PBMCs. The sequence was collected from a man between 18 and 29 years old in good health and CMV-seronegative. The CDR3 loop reads CASSSRGGGGPDTQYF. CDR3 DNA sequence: TGTGCCAGTAGTAGCCGAGGTGGGGGCGGCCCAGATACGCAGTATTTT.